A selection of T cell receptor beta chains follows, all from one sample in a study of cytomegalovirus exposure and HLA in healthy donors. Profiling relied on immunoSEQ multiplex PCR, and the TCRdb table lists in-frame clones only, not all of them. The sample consists of under 200,000 clones, over 9.5% of them appearing once. The sequencing sample was made of PBMCs. Source of these receptors: a man aged 50-60 years in good health and CMV-seropositive. The conserved cysteine and the conserved F or W are not part of the CDR3 here. Each record gives: D gene, V gene, CDR3 protein. A D gene is named only where the DNA matches it firmly.

D: .
V: TRBV11-3
CDR3: ASSINQISEAF

D: TRBD1
V: TRBV27
CDR3: ASSFPPGGRDEQF

D: TRBD1
V: TRBV7-8
CDR3: ASSLAGRTGGAGELF

D: .
V: TRBV28
CDR3: ASARQDPTYGYT

D: TRBD1
V: TRBV12-5
CDR3: ASGPEVRTGGYEQY

D: .
V: TRBV5-1
CDR3: ASSGFEGGNTDTQY

D: TRBD1
V: TRBV29-1
CDR3: SVRPTGGEGYT

D: TRBD2
V: TRBV11-3
CDR3: ASSLGLDFAETQY

D: .
V: TRBV9
CDR3: ASSVFEGRGAGNTIY

D: .
V: TRBV10-3
CDR3: AISVVGDYGYT

D: TRBD1
V: TRBV6-6
CDR3: ASSYPRTGGSYGYT

D: .
V: TRBV5-1
CDR3: ASSLTASNYGYT

D: .
V: TRBV2
CDR3: ASRDRSYEQY